The next 6 T cell receptor beta chains were all read from a single sample in a study of T cell repertoires in cytomegalovirus infection. Antigens of these TCRs are unknown. TCRdb processed the reads anew with MiXCR; each CDR3 protein has one entry. There are 60,000 to 75,000 distinct CDR3 sequences in the sample; 22% occur only once, and roughly 80% lies in the top ten. The sequencing input was PBMCs, sequenced either directly or after in vitro stimulation (not recorded which). These receptors all stem from a human donor in good health (CMV status not recorded). Some clones in this sample may be carry-over from other donors' samples.

This clonotype was observed at least ten times. The chain employs TRBV6-1 and TRBJ1-5; D call uncertain. Germline CDR1 and CDR2: MNHNS and SASEGT. V was shortened by 4 bases and J by 4 bases, with 14 bases between the two germline ends. This CDR3 has 15 amino acids. The CDR3 reads CASSVAPGGNQPQHF. The CDR3 DNA sequence: TGTGCCAGCAGTGTAGCTCCAGGAGGGAATCAGCCCCAGCATTTT.

The CDR3: CASTLMSNQPQHF. The CDR3 nucleotides are TGTGCCAGTACCCTGATGAGCAATCAGCCCCAGCATTTT. The gene calls are TRBV19 and TRBJ1-5; D not certain. The CDR3 is made up of 13 amino acids. V lost 7 bases to trimming and J lost 1 base, with 8 bases between them. CDR1 and CDR2 from the germline V gene are LNHDA and SQIVND (reference sequence).

The count of this clonotype is one. The chain links TRBV11-2 to TRBJ2-3, with D perhaps TRBD2 (7 bases). The ends were cut back, 8 bases at V and 0 bases at J, with 15 bases in the middle. This CDR3 comprises 15 residues. From germline, CDR1 is SGHAT and CDR2 FQNNGV. CDR3 in DNA: TGTGCCAGCTCTAGGGGGGGGTTTAGCACAGATACGCAGTATTTT. It is translated as CASSRGGFSTDTQYF.

In its sample, this clonotype was seen a few times. This chain connects TRBV7-8 to TRBJ2-7, with 7 positions matching TRBD2. From germline, CDR1 is SGHVS and CDR2 FQNEAQ. Losses at the gene ends were 5 bases for V and 0 bases for J; bases not matched to a gene: 10. The CDR3 is 16 residues long. The CDR3 is CASSPRRSGTSYEQYV. The CDR3 DNA sequence: TGTGCCAGCAGCCCCCGGCGGAGCGGGACCTCCTACGAGCAGTACGTC.

The chain's CDR3 is CASSLDSSAADTQYF. The CDR3 coding sequence is TGTGCCAGCAGCTTAGATTCTAGCGCTGCTGATACGCAGTATTTT. The chain is built from TRBV7-2 and TRBJ2-3; the D gene is possibly TRBD2 (6 bases). CDR1 is SGHTA, CDR2 FQGNSA, per germline. The CDR3 extends over 15 amino acids. Trimming left V 1 base short and J 6 bases short, with 14 bases between.

This clonotype was seen a handful of times. The rearrangement links TRBV20-1 to TRBJ2-7; D is unclear. The germline V and J ends were trimmed by 8 bases and 5 bases, with 16 bases remaining between them. The CDR3 is 12 residues long. The germline gives CDR1 DFQATT, CDR2 SNEGSKA (reference sequence). CDR3 sequence reads: CSSLRRGNEQYF. The CDR3 DNA reads as TGCAGTTCATTACGTCGAGGCAACGAGCAGTACTTC.